This record looks at one T cell receptor (beta chain) sequence and its context. Its antigen is undetermined. This sample was taken from a study of cytomegalovirus exposure and HLA in healthy donors. V was pared by 3 bases and J by 2 bases, with 8 bases of the junction left unmatched. Looked up from germline, CDR1 is SGHAT and CDR2 is FQNNGV. The CDR3 has 17 amino acids. With 60 Vbeta and 13 Jbeta primers, the PCR was carried out. Per the original data handling: In a later analysis, tens of millions of unique TCR beta chains included roughly 11 million shared by two or more donors. Libraries were prepared by immunoSEQ multiplex PCR; TCRdb keeps only in-frame clonotypes and omits some of them. The V and J calls and the clone size are those of that table, but D and trimming were determined from the DNA. Of some 90,000 clones listed, roughly four fifths are singletons. Broader study findings: It was taken for granted in presence/absence analyses that sequencing depth across donors was roughly uniform. Diagnosis of cytomegalovirus status made by the classifier reportedly showed high specificity and sensitivity. TCR beta chain V- and J-gene trimming was linked, in a later analysis, to a missense variant in DCLRE1C.

The rearrangement uses TRBV11-2 and TRBJ2-7, with 12 bases matching TRBD2. The receptor was isolated from a man aged 45-65 years in good health and CMV-seronegative. Material: PBMCs. CDR3 DNA: TGTGCCAGCAGCTTGGAGACTAGCGGGAGCTACACCTACGAGCAGTACTTC. This codes for CASSLETSGSYTYEQYF.